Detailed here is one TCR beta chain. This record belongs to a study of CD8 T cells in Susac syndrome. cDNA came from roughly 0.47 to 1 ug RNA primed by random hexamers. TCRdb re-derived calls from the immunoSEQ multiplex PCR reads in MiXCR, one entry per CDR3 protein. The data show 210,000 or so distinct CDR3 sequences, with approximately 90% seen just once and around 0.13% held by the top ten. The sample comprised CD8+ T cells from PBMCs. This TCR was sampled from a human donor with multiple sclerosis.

The CDR3 nucleotides are TGTGCCAGCAGCTACCGACAGGGGGCGAGGGAGACCCAGTACTTC. This sequence encodes CASSYRQGARETQYF. J is TRBJ2-5 and V is TRBV7-8, with TRBD1 matching 10 bases. This CDR3 is 15 amino acids long. Trimming at V came to 4 bases and at J to 5 bases, leaving 7 bases not matched to a gene. Per the germline V gene, CDR1 is SGHVS and CDR2 is FQNEAQ.